These T cell receptor beta chains were read from a single sample in a study of cytomegalovirus exposure and HLA in healthy donors. Method: immunoSEQ multiplex PCR; TCRdb's copy keeps in-frame clones and lacks some. The sample holds 150,000 to 200,000 clones, approximately 81% seen once. The sequencing sample was made of PBMCs. Receptors originate from a woman between 18 and 29 years old in good health and CMV-seropositive. CDR3s include the opening cysteine and the closing phenylalanine or tryptophan.

V,J,CDR3
TRBV29-1,TRBJ2-3,CSVDGVRGTDTQYF
TRBV30,TRBJ1-1,CAWSYGDTEAFF
TRBV19,TRBJ1-4,CASSKKMDRPLSEKLFF
TRBV4-2,TRBJ2-1,CASSQLLASGDEQFF
TRBV30,TRBJ2-7,CAWAPHSQGQYF
TRBV4-2,TRBJ1-2,CASSQDNRGRLDYGYTF
TRBV4-2,TRBJ2-7,CASKSRQGTYEQYF
TRBV9,TRBJ1-1,CASSARDNLGAEAFF
TRBV5-5,TRBJ1-4,CASILGQGVSEKLFF
TRBV27,TRBJ1-6,CASSFQWTGVNSPLHF
TRBV5-1,TRBJ2-3,CASQTGTRQDTQYF
TRBV30,TRBJ1-2,CAWSKGQGHYGYTF
TRBV5-4,TRBJ2-5,CASSLPPAGAGFQETQYF
TRBV9,TRBJ2-3,CASSFSGGPDTQYF
TRBV5-1,TRBJ2-3,CASSNSGGGISRTDTQYF
TRBV30,TRBJ1-3,CACERGGGNTIYF
TRBV9,TRBJ2-3,CASSRLATDTQYF
TRBV7-9,TRBJ2-1,CASSFSGGGSYNEQFF